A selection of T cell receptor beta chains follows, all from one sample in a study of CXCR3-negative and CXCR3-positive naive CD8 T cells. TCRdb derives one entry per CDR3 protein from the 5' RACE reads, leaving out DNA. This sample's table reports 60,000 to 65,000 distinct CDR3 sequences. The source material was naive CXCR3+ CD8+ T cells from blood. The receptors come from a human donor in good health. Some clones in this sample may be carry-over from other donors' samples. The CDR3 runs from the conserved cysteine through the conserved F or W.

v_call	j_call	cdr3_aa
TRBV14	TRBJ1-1	CASSQAFGPRANTEAFF
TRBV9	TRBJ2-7	CASSSDGLYEQYF
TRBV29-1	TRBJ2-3	CSVVGTEADTQYF
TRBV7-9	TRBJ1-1	CASSLVSLNTEAFF
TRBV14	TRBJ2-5	CASSQEFPGVPAETQYF
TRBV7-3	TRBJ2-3	CASSLGPDRVTLTDTQYF
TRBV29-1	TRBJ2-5	CSVDEGGGETQYF
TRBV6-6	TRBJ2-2	CASSYLASFANTGELFF
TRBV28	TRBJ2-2	CASSGHRDRYSVNTGELFF
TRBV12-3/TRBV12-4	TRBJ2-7	CASSPGTGGYEQYF
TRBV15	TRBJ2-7	CATSREAGDLYEQYF
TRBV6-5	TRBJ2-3	CASSYSEVDTQYF